This T cell receptor beta chain was recovered during a study of CXCR3-negative and CXCR3-positive naive CD8 T cells. Notes on this clonotype: Antigen unknown.

Germline V gene data show CDR1 as MNHEY and CDR2 as SVGEGT. There are 17 residues in the CDR3. With UMI labels, 5' RACE was used to prepare the TRB cDNA libraries. TCRdb re-called the 5' RACE reads and shows each CDR3 protein once, DNA omitted. Here the sample table reports some 99,000 distinct CDR3 sequences. By phenotype, naive CD8+ T cells were CD45RO-CCR7+CD27+CD95-. General observations from the study: A higher hydrophobicity marked the TRB CDR3s of CXCR3-positive naive cells versus CXCR3-negative naive cells.

This chain uses TRBV6-2 or TRBV6-3 with TRBJ2-7; the TCRdb D gene call, TRBD1, has no DNA to confirm it. Sequencing used naive CXCR3+ CD8+ T cells from blood. Subset specified: CD45RO-CCR7+CD27+CD95- naive CD8+ T cells expressing CXCR3 (TNR3+). The receptor's source is a human donor in good health. Some clones in this sample may be carry-over from other donors' samples. This chain's CDR3 is CASSSTSPRIPPQEQYF.